The rows below give T cell receptor beta chains drawn from one sample of a study of identical twins. MiXCR, run by TCRdb on the 5' RACE reads, gives a single entry per CDR3 protein. The data show a few hundred thousand distinct CDR3 sequences, with less than 20% seen just once and 10% to 15% held by the top ten. Sequenced sample: naive T cells sorted from blood. The receptors were sampled from a man aged 50-60 years in good health. Both conserved end residues are part of each CDR3. A D gene is named only where the DNA matches it firmly. Clone size is given for some rows only: seen once, a few or many times, or a class if the clone is expanded.

V	J	D	size	DNA	CDR3
TRBV25-1	TRBJ1-1	-	many	TGTGCCAGCAGCCTTTACACTGAAGCTTTCTTT	CASSLYTEAFF
TRBV27	TRBJ2-5	-	few	TGTGCCAGCAAATCCAGACGGCTAACACAAGAGACCCAGTACTTC	CASKSRRLTQETQYF
TRBV27	TRBJ2-7	TRBD1	-	TGTGCCAGCAGTCTCGCGACAGGGGCTAACGAGCAGTACTTC	CASSLATGANEQYF
TRBV4-2	TRBJ2-3	TRBD2	many	TGTGCCAGCAGCGCACTAGCGGAATCATACACAGATACGCAGTATTTT	CASSALAESYTDTQYF
TRBV12-3/TRBV12-4	TRBJ2-1	TRBD2	many	TGTGCCAGCAGGACGACTAGCGGGGTAGTGAATGAGCAGTTCTTC	CASRTTSGVVNEQFF
TRBV4-2	TRBJ1-1	-	-	TGTGCCAGCAGCCAAGGGGGTGGGGAAACTGAAGCTTTCTTT	CASSQGGGETEAFF
TRBV18	TRBJ2-4	-	few	TGTGCCAGCTCACCAAACCGGGGGAAACTAGCCAAAAACATTCAGTACTTC	CASSPNRGKLAKNIQYF
TRBV10-3	TRBJ2-2	TRBD2	-	TGTGCCATCAGGACGGCGGGGGGTACCACCGGGGAGCTGTTTTTT	CAIRTAGGTTGELFF
TRBV28	TRBJ2-3	TRBD2	few	TGTGCCGAGCGGGAGGCTGGCACAGATACGCAGTATTTT	CAEREAGTDTQYF
TRBV27	TRBJ1-5	-	few	TGTGCCAGCAGTTTAATGCGGGATCAGCCCCAGCATTTT	CASSLMRDQPQHF
TRBV10-3	TRBJ1-2	-	-	TGTGCCTGGAGGGAGCCCCTAGGTGGCTACACCTTC	CAWREPLGGYTF
TRBV29-1	TRBJ2-2	-	-	TGCAGCGTGATTTCCGGGGAGCTGTTTTTT	CSVISGELFF
TRBV7-9	TRBJ2-5	-	many	TGTGCCAGCAGCTCGAGACGGGAGTCGAGGGAGACCCAGTACTTC	CASSSRRESRETQYF
TRBV29-1	TRBJ2-5	TRBD2	-	TGCAGCGTTGAAGGGACTAGCGGGAGATCGGGAGAGACCCAGTACTTC	CSVEGTSGRSGETQYF
TRBV6-2/TRBV6-3	TRBJ1-6	-	-	TGTGCCAGCAGCCGGGACGGAGGGAATTCACCCCTCCACTTT	CASSRDGGNSPLHF
TRBV10-3	TRBJ2-1	TRBD2	few	TGTGCCATCAGTGCGGGACTAGCGGGGAGGGAAGGTGAGCAGTTCTTC	CAISAGLAGREGEQFF
TRBV12-3/TRBV12-4	TRBJ2-2	-	few	TGTGCCAGCAGGCCGGGGACGAGCGGGGAGCTGTTTTTT	CASRPGTSGELFF
TRBV5-1	TRBJ1-1	TRBD1	few	TGCGCCAGCACGGGACAGCCCAACACTGAAGCTTTCTTT	CASTGQPNTEAFF
TRBV20-1	TRBJ1-5	-	many	TGCAGTGCTAGAGGGGCGGGGGCGCGGAACAATCAGCCCCAGCATTTT	CSARGAGARNNQPQHF
TRBV4-1	TRBJ1-2	-	-	TGCGCCAGCAGCCAAGACCCGGGATTCTATGGCTACACCTTC	CASSQDPGFYGYTF
TRBV7-8	TRBJ2-7	-	-	TGTGCCAGCAGCTACGATCAGGGGCCCCTTGCGTCCTTCTACGAGCAGTACTTC	CASSYDQGPLASFYEQYF
TRBV3-1	TRBJ2-2	TRBD2	-	TGTGCCAGCAGCCTGGGACTAGCGGAGGAGCTGTTTTTT	CASSLGLAEELFF
TRBV4-3	TRBJ1-2	-	few	TGCGCCAGCAGCCAATTCAAGGGGCCAACCGCTAACTATGGCTACACCTTC	CASSQFKGPTANYGYTF
TRBV29-1	TRBJ2-3	TRBD2	-	TGCACCGGGAGGAAGACTAGCACAGATACGCAGTATTTT	CTGRKTSTDTQYF
TRBV29-1	TRBJ2-5	TRBD1	few	TGCAGCGTTGGACAGGGGAGAGAGACCCAGTACTTC	CSVGQGRETQYF
TRBV30	TRBJ1-1	TRBD1	-	TGTGCCTGGAGCGGAGGGACAGGGCGTACTGAAGCTTTCTTT	CAWSGGTGRTEAFF
TRBV2	TRBJ2-2	-	-	TGTGCCAGCAGTCCCCAGGGAATTGTGAACACCGGGGAGCTGTTTTTT	CASSPQGIVNTGELFF
TRBV12-3/TRBV12-4	TRBJ1-1	-	many	TGTGCCAGCAGCTATGGACAGAGCACTGAAGCTTTCTTT	CASSYGQSTEAFF
TRBV12-3/TRBV12-4	TRBJ2-2	-	many	TGTGCCAGCAGTTTAGGGCCGCTGCAAGCCGGGGAGCTGTTTTTT	CASSLGPLQAGELFF
TRBV7-2	TRBJ2-7	TRBD1	few	TGTGCCAGCAGCTTACGGTCCAGGGGGCAGGGCGAGCAGTACTTC	CASSLRSRGQGEQYF